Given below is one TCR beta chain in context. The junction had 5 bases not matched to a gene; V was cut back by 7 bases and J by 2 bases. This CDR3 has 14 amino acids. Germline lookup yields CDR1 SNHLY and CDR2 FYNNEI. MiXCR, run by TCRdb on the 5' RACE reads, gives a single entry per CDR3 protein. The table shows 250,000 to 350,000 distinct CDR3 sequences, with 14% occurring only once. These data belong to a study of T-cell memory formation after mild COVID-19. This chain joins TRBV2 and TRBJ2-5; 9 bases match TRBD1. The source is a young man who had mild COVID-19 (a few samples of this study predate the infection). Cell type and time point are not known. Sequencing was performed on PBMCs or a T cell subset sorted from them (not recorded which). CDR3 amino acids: CASNIQGAQETQYF. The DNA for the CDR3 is TGTGCCAGCAACATACAGGGGGCTCAAGAGACCCAGTACTTC.